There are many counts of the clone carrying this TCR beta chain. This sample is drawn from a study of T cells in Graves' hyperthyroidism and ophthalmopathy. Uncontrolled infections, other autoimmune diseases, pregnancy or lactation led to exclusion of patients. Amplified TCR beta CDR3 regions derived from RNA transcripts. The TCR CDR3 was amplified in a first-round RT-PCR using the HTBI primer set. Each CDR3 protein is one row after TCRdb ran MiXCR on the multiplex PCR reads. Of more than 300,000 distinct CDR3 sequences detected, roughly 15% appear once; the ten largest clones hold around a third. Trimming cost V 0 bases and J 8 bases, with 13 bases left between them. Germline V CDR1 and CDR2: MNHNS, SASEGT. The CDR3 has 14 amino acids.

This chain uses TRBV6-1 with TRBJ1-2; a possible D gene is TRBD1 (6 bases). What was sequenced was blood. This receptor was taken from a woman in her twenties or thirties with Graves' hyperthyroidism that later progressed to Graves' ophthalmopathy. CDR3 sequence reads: CASSEASGVDGYTF. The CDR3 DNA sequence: TGTGCCAGCAGTGAAGCATCAGGGGTCGACGGCTACACCTTC.